The 17 T cell receptor beta chains below all came from one sample that was sequenced in a study of CD4+ T cells in melanoma. Sequencing was performed with immunoSEQ multiplex PCR; in TCRdb, only in-frame clones are kept and a portion is missing. The data contain around 110,000 clones, around 93% of them singletons. The specimen was peripheral blood. The receptors derive from a human donor with melanoma.

The rearrangement links TRBV6-1 to TRBJ2-2; D gene ambiguous. CDR3 length equals 14 residues. V lost 3 bases and J 2 bases, leaving 7 bases between the germline ends. CDR1 and CDR2 from the germline V gene are MNHNS and SASEGT. CDR3 loop: CASSDLANTGELFF. As DNA, the CDR3 is TGTGCCAGCAGTGACCTCGCCAACACCGGGGAGCTGTTTTTT.

The chain employs TRBV18 and TRBJ1-1, with 7 bases identical to TRBD1. The CDR3 runs 15 residues. CDR1 is KGHSH and CDR2 is LQKENI in the germline V gene. V shed 1 base and J 2 bases; nucleotides not matched to a gene: 4. CDR3 protein: CASSPRSGGNTEAFF. The CDR3 region has the DNA TGTGCCAGCTCACCACGGTCAGGGGGAAACACTGAAGCTTTCTTT.

J is TRBJ2-2 and V is TRBV11-1; no firm D call. Germline CDR1 reads SGHAT; CDR2 reads FQDESV (reference sequence). The CDR3 is 17 amino acids. Trimming shortened V by 3 bases and J by 0 bases, and 14 bases separated the two germline ends. The CDR3 region is CASSFRIRTSNTGELFF. CDR3 nucleotides: TGTGCCAGCAGCTTTCGGATCAGGACCTCGAACACCGGGGAGCTGTTTTTT.

The CDR3: CSVPDRGDTQYF. The CDR3 DNA reads TGCAGCGTACCCGACAGGGGAGATACGCAGTATTTT. The chain links TRBV29-1 to TRBJ2-3; TRBD1 matches 8 bases. Germline CDR1 reads SQVTM; CDR2 reads ANQGSEA. CDR3 length: 12 amino acids. V gave up 6 bases and J gave up 5 bases; unmatched junction bases: 4.

The chain combines TRBV19 with TRBJ2-5; the match to TRBD2 covers 8 bases. Germline CDR1 LNHDA, CDR2 SQIVND (reference sequence). This CDR3 spans 15 amino acids. The trim removed 5 bases at V and 5 bases at J, leaving 10 bases unmatched. CDR3 coding DNA: TGTGCCAGTAGTGGGGCGGCGGGGGGATTGGAGACCCAGTACTTC. It codes for CASSGAAGGLETQYF.

This CDR3 reads CASSISSEQFF. The CDR3 DNA sequence: TGTGCCAGTAGTATAAGCTCAGAGCAGTTCTTC. The V and J genes are TRBV19 and TRBJ2-1; D is unresolved. CDR1 and CDR2 from the germline V gene are LNHDA and SQIVND (reference sequence). The CDR3 contains 11 residues. V lost 2 bases, J lost 10 bases, and 6 bases lay in between.

V usage is TRBV11-2 and J usage is TRBJ1-6; D gene uncertain. The CDR3 runs 19 residues. Germline V CDR1 and CDR2: SGHAT, FQNNGV. V lost 3 bases and J lost 0, with 18 bases in between. In DNA, the CDR3 is TGTGCCAGCAGCTTGCGGCGACTCTCGAAGAGCTCCTATAATTCACCCCTCCACTTT. Protein sequence: CASSLRRLSKSSYNSPLHF. The complete variable domain, with remaining parts taken from reference TRBV11-2 and TRBJ1-6, reads EAGVAQSPRYKIIEKRQSVAFWCNPISGHATLYWYQQILGQGPKLLIQFQNNGVVDDSQLPKDRFSAERLKGVDSTLKIQPAKLEDSAVYLCASSLRRLSKSSYNSPLHFGNGTRLTVT.

This clone appeared once. The V and J genes are TRBV7-9 and TRBJ2-2; D may be TRBD1 or TRBD2 (6 bases each). CDR1 is SEHNR and CDR2 is FQNEAQ in the germline V gene (reference sequence). This CDR3 has 15 residues. The germline V and J ends were trimmed by 5 bases and 4 bases, with 14 bases remaining between them. The CDR3 is CASSRGGGITGELFF. For the CDR3, the DNA is TGTGCCAGCAGCCGAGGAGGGGGGATCACCGGGGAGCTGTTTTTT.

The chain is built from TRBV2 and TRBJ1-6; D uncertain. V was shortened by 5 bases and J by 7 bases, with 15 bases between the two germline ends. The germline V gene has CDR1 SNHLY and CDR2 FYNNEI. This CDR3 is 15 amino acids long. CDR3 DNA: TGTGCCAGCAGTCGTACAGATGGAGTAAATTCACCCCTCCACTTT. This encodes CASSRTDGVNSPLHF.

This clone occurred once. This rearrangement joins TRBV14 to TRBJ2-2; D gene uncertain. Germline loops: CDR1 SGHDN, CDR2 FVKESK. CDR3 length: 16 residues. Trimming shortened V by 1 base and J by 1 base, and 10 bases separated the two germline ends. CDR3 amino acids: CASSQVSVRNTGELFF. The CDR3 coding sequence is TGTGCCAGCAGCCAAGTTTCTGTAAGGAACACCGGGGAGCTGTTTTTT.

This rearrangement joins TRBV27 to TRBJ2-1; D is uncertain. Trimming removed 2 bases at V and 9 bases at J, with 8 bases between. Germline assignment: CDR1 MNHEY and CDR2 SMNVEV (reference sequence). This CDR3 is 12 amino acids long. This chain's CDR3 is CASSLRAGEQFF. The CDR3 region has the DNA TGTGCCAGCAGTTTAAGGGCCGGTGAGCAGTTCTTC.

The chain uses TRBV18 and TRBJ1-1; D unclear. Germline V gives CDR1 KGHSH, CDR2 LQKENI. V was clipped by 0 bases and J by 0 bases, with 8 bases between them. CDR3 length: 15 amino acids. In DNA, the CDR3 is TGTGCCAGCTCACCACCAAACAGTCTGAACACTGAAGCTTTCTTT. Protein product: CASSPPNSLNTEAFF.

The chain employs TRBV19 and TRBJ1-1, with D possibly matching TRBD1 (6 bases). CDR1 and CDR2 from the germline V gene are LNHDA and SQIVND (reference sequence). This CDR3 is built from 14 residues. V lost 2 bases and J lost 3, with 10 bases in between. This CDR3 reads CASSIPRGHTEAFF. The CDR3 nucleotides read TGTGCCAGTAGTATACCCAGGGGCCACACTGAAGCTTTCTTT.

J is TRBJ1-6 and V is TRBV5-1; 8 bases are shared with TRBD1. The CDR3 is made up of 15 amino acids. V shed 4 bases and J 9 bases; nucleotides not matched to a gene: 9. Germline CDR1 and CDR2: SGHRS and YFSETQ. The CDR3, as DNA: TGCGCCAGCAGCCCGGACCCGGGACAGGCTTCACCCCTCCACTTT. This sequence encodes CASSPDPGQASPLHF.

The chain recombines TRBV18 with TRBJ2-1, with 10 bases identical to TRBD2. V lost 3 bases to trimming and J lost 5 bases; unmatched junction nucleotides: 1. The CDR3 runs to 14 residues. Looked up from germline, CDR1 is KGHSH and CDR2 is LQKENI. The CDR3 coding sequence is TGTGCCAGCTCACCTAGCGGGGGGCACAATGAGCAGTTCTTC. Translated, it gives CASSPSGGHNEQFF.

The V gene is TRBV12-5, the J gene TRBJ1-1, with D hard to call. Germline loops: CDR1 LGHNT, CDR2 FRNRAP. The CDR3 loop spans 11 amino acids. Trimming took off 7 bases at V and 1 base at J, with 4 bases between the two ends. The chain's CDR3 is CASAGNTEAFF. CDR3 DNA sequence: TGTGCTAGTGCTGGGAACACTGAAGCTTTCTTT.

The chain employs TRBV4-3 and TRBJ1-4; tentative D call: TRBD1 (6 bases). The CDR3 runs 14 residues. CDR1 LGHNA and CDR2 YSLEER come from the germline V gene. Trimming stripped 4 bases from V and 4 bases from J, with 10 bases between. In nucleotides, the CDR3 is TGCGCCAGCAGCCGACAGGCCAATAATGAAAAACTGTTTTTT. This sequence encodes CASSRQANNEKLFF.